These T cell receptor beta chains were read from a single sample in a study of shared T cell receptors in the human thymus. Repertoires were generated with immunoSEQ multiplex PCR, while TCRdb's copy carries only in-frame clones and drops some. The sample includes about 380,000 clones, roughly 94% of them seen just once. The sequenced sample consisted of thymocytes. All receptors come from a human donor. Each CDR3 is given with its conserved first and last residue. Fields, in order: V gene, clone size, J gene, D gene, CDR3 DNA, CDR3 protein. D genes are given only for firm matches. Part of the rows lack a size; the others show once, few, many or a class for expanded clones.

v_call: TRBV18; clone_size: .; j_call: TRBJ1-4; d_call: .; cdr3_nt: TGTGCCAGCTCACCACCGGTTCGGACAGTAGGGAAGGAAAAACTGTTTTTT; cdr3_aa: CASSPPVRTVGKEKLFF
v_call: TRBV18; clone_size: .; j_call: TRBJ1-5; d_call: .; cdr3_nt: TGTGCCAGCTCACCGGGATACCGGCAGCCCCAGCATTTT; cdr3_aa: CASSPGYRQPQHF
v_call: TRBV11-3; clone_size: .; j_call: TRBJ2-1; d_call: TRBD1; cdr3_nt: TGTGCCAGCAGCCTAGGAACAGGGGGCTTCTACAATGAGCAGTTCTTC; cdr3_aa: CASSLGTGGFYNEQFF
v_call: TRBV7-2; clone_size: few; j_call: TRBJ1-3; d_call: TRBD1; cdr3_nt: TGTGCCAGCAGCACCCGGACAGGGATTGGAAACACCATATATTTT; cdr3_aa: CASSTRTGIGNTIYF
v_call: TRBV20-1; clone_size: .; j_call: TRBJ2-7; d_call: .; cdr3_nt: TGCAGTGCTCCCTTGAGGGGAGCAAGGTTC; cdr3_aa: CSAPLRGARF
v_call: TRBV19; clone_size: .; j_call: TRBJ2-1; d_call: .; cdr3_nt: TGTGCCAGTAGTACCTACCGGGGGCCCCAAAGCTCCTACAATGAGCAGTTCTTC; cdr3_aa: CASSTYRGPQSSYNEQFF
v_call: TRBV6-6; clone_size: .; j_call: TRBJ2-7; d_call: TRBD2; cdr3_nt: TGTGCCAGCAGCTCCGGCCGCGGGAGGGGTAGCGACGAGCAGTACTTC; cdr3_aa: CASSSGRGRGSDEQYF
v_call: TRBV2; clone_size: .; j_call: TRBJ2-7; d_call: .; cdr3_nt: TGTGCCAGCAGTGCCGCCCATACCTACGAGCAGTACTTC; cdr3_aa: CASSAAHTYEQYF
v_call: TRBV19; clone_size: .; j_call: TRBJ1-4; d_call: TRBD1; cdr3_nt: TGTGCCAGTAGTATATCCCCTCCGACAGGGTCTTTCGAAAAACTGTTTTTT; cdr3_aa: CASSISPPTGSFEKLFF
v_call: TRBV7-9; clone_size: .; j_call: TRBJ2-7; d_call: TRBD1; cdr3_nt: TGTGCCAGCACCAAACGGGGGGGGACAGGGGGCGACGAGCAGTACTTC; cdr3_aa: CASTKRGGTGGDEQYF
v_call: TRBV5-4; clone_size: .; j_call: TRBJ1-3; d_call: .; cdr3_nt: TGTGCCAGCAGCTTTACAGGCCGAACAGCTACTTGCGGAAACACCATATATTTT; cdr3_aa: CASSFTGRTATCGNTIYF
v_call: TRBV28; clone_size: once; j_call: TRBJ2-7; d_call: .; cdr3_nt: TGTGCCAGCAGTTTCGGTCACGGGGGGCCTCCCGAGCAGTACTTC; cdr3_aa: CASSFGHGGPPEQYF
v_call: TRBV5-6; clone_size: .; j_call: TRBJ2-5; d_call: .; cdr3_nt: TGTGCCAGCAGGTTTGTGGGGGCCATGGGCGAGACCCAGTACTTC; cdr3_aa: CASRFVGAMGETQYF
v_call: TRBV18; clone_size: .; j_call: TRBJ2-1; d_call: .; cdr3_nt: TGTGCCAGCTCACCAATGGGGGGCTCCTACAATGAGCAGTTCTTC; cdr3_aa: CASSPMGGSYNEQFF
v_call: TRBV2; clone_size: .; j_call: TRBJ2-5; d_call: .; cdr3_nt: TGTGCCAGCAGAGGGGCAGGGCAAGAGACCCAGTACTTC; cdr3_aa: CASRGAGQETQYF
v_call: TRBV6-1; clone_size: .; j_call: TRBJ1-5; d_call: .; cdr3_nt: TGTGCCAGCAGTGAAGTGGCAGGGAGGCCCGGGAGCTATCAGCCCCAGCATTTT; cdr3_aa: CASSEVAGRPGSYQPQHF
v_call: TRBV18; clone_size: .; j_call: TRBJ2-1; d_call: .; cdr3_nt: TGTGCCAGCTCGCTAAGGAAGTTCAGAAGTCCCTACAATGAGCAGTTCTTC; cdr3_aa: CASSLRKFRSPYNEQFF
v_call: TRBV4-3; clone_size: .; j_call: TRBJ2-7; d_call: TRBD2; cdr3_nt: TGCGCCAGCAGCCAAAAGGGACTAGCGACCACCTACGAGCAGTACTTC; cdr3_aa: CASSQKGLATTYEQYF
v_call: TRBV11-2; clone_size: .; j_call: TRBJ1-2; d_call: .; cdr3_nt: TGTGCCAGCAGCTTAGGAGGGCAATATGGCTACACCTTC; cdr3_aa: CASSLGGQYGYTF
v_call: TRBV4-3; clone_size: .; j_call: TRBJ2-2; d_call: .; cdr3_nt: TGCGCCAGCAGCCAAGAAGCTAGCTCGAACACCGGGGAGCTGTTTTTT; cdr3_aa: CASSQEASSNTGELFF
v_call: TRBV12-5; clone_size: .; j_call: TRBJ1-2; d_call: .; cdr3_nt: TGTGCTAGTGCCGGGACATCGGACACCTATGGCTACACCTTC; cdr3_aa: CASAGTSDTYGYTF
v_call: TRBV27; clone_size: .; j_call: TRBJ1-1; d_call: .; cdr3_nt: TGTGCCAGCAGTTTTGGCGGGGGACGTACTGAAGCTTTCTTT; cdr3_aa: CASSFGGGRTEAFF
v_call: TRBV7-9; clone_size: .; j_call: TRBJ2-1; d_call: .; cdr3_nt: TGTGCCAGCAGCATCCCGGCGAAGGTAACGAGCTCCTACAATGAGCAGTTCTTC; cdr3_aa: CASSIPAKVTSSYNEQFF
v_call: TRBV10-1; clone_size: .; j_call: TRBJ1-3; d_call: .; cdr3_nt: TGCGCCAGCAGTGAGAAAAGGGGAACTGGAAACACCATATATTTT; cdr3_aa: CASSEKRGTGNTIYF
v_call: TRBV7-9; clone_size: .; j_call: TRBJ2-1; d_call: .; cdr3_nt: TGTGCCAGCAGCTTAAAGGTCAATGAGCAGTTCTTC; cdr3_aa: CASSLKVNEQFF
v_call: TRBV28; clone_size: .; j_call: TRBJ2-7; d_call: .; cdr3_nt: TGTGCCAGCAGTTTATCGACCTACGAGCAGTACTTC; cdr3_aa: CASSLSTYEQYF
v_call: TRBV19; clone_size: once; j_call: TRBJ1-2; d_call: TRBD1; cdr3_nt: TGTGCCAGTAGCCCGGGACAGGGACATGGCTACACCTTC; cdr3_aa: CASSPGQGHGYTF
v_call: TRBV20-1; clone_size: once; j_call: TRBJ2-7; d_call: .; cdr3_nt: TGCAGTGCTAGAGAAAGAGTTGAGCAGTACTTC; cdr3_aa: CSARERVEQYF
v_call: TRBV29-1; clone_size: .; j_call: TRBJ1-4; d_call: .; cdr3_nt: TGCAGCGCCCTAAGGCGGACAGCTGCAACTAATGAAAAACTGTTTTTT; cdr3_aa: CSALRRTAATNEKLFF
v_call: TRBV28; clone_size: .; j_call: TRBJ2-3; d_call: TRBD2; cdr3_nt: TGTGCCAGCAGTTCCGGGGGGGGGTACACTAGCACAGATACGCAGTATTTT; cdr3_aa: CASSSGGGYTSTDTQYF